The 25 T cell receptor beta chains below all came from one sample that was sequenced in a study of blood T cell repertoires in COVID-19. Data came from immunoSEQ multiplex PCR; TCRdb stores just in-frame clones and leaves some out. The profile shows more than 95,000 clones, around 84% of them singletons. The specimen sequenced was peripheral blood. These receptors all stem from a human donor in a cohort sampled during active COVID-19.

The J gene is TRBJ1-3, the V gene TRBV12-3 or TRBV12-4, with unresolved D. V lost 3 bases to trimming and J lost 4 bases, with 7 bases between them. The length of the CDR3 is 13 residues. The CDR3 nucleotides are TGTGCCAGCAGTTTCCGGTGGGGAAACACCATATATTTT. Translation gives CASSFRWGNTIYF.

The DNA of the CDR3 is TGTGCCACCCGGGGGGCCTCTAACACTGAAGCTTTCTTT. This encodes CATRGASNTEAFF. The chain carries TRBV2 and TRBJ1-1, with D possibly being TRBD1 (6 bases). CDR3 length equals 13 residues. V was clipped by 10 bases and J by 2 bases, with 14 bases between them. From germline, CDR1 is SNHLY and CDR2 FYNNEI.

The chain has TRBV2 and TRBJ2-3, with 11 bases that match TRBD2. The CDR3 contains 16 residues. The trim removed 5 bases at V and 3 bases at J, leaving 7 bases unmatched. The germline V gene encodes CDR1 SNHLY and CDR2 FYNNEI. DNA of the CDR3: TGTGCCAGCAGTTCCCGGGCTAGCGGGGGGACAGATACGCAGTATTTT. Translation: CASSSRASGGTDTQYF.

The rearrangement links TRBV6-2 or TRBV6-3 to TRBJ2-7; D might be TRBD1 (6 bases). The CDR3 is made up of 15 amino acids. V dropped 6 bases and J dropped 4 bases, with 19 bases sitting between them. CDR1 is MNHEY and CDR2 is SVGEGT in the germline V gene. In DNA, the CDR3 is TGTGCCAGCAGCGGAATCCCACAGGGAATATACGAGCAGTACTTC. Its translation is CASSGIPQGIYEQYF.

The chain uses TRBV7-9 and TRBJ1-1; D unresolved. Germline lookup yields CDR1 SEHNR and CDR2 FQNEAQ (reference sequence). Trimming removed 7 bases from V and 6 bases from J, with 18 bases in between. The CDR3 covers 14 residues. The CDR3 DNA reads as TGTGCCAGCACCGGGAGGGAGGGTCGGGCTGAAGCTTTCTTT. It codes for CASTGREGRAEAFF.

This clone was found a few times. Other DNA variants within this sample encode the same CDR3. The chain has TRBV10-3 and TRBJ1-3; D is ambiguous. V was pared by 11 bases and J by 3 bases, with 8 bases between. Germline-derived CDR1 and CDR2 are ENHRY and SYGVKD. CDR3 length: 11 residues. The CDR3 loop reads CAAYSGNTIYF. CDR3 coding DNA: TGTGCCGCATATAGTGGAAACACCATATATTTT.

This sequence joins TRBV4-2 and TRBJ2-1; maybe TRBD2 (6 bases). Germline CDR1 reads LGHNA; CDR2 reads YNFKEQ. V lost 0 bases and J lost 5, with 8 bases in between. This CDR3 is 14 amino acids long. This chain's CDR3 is CASSQDGEDNEQFF. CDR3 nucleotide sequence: TGTGCCAGCAGCCAAGATGGGGAGGACAATGAGCAGTTCTTC.

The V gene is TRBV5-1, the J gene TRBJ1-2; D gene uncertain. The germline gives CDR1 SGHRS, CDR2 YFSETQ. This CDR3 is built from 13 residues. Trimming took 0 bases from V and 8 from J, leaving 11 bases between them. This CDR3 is CASSLGGGEGYTF. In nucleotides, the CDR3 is TGCGCCAGCAGCTTGGGAGGTGGAGAGGGCTACACCTTC.

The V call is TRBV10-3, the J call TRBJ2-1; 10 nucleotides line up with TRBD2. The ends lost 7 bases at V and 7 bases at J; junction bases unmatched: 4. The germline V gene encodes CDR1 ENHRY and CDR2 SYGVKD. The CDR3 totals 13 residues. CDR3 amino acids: CAITPSGGNEQFF. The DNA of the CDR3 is TGTGCCATCACCCCTAGCGGGGGTAATGAGCAGTTCTTC.

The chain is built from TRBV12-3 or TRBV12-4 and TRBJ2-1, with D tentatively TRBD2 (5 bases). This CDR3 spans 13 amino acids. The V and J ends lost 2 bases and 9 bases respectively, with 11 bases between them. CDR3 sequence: CASSLTSISEQFF. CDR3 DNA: TGTGCCAGCAGTTTAACTAGTATTAGTGAGCAGTTCTTC.

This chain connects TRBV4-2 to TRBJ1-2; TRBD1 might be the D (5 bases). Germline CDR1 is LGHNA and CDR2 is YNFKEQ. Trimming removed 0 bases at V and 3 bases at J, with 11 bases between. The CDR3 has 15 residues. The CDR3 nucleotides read TGTGCCAGCAGCCAAGATCCAGGGAGGTACTATGGCTACACCTTC. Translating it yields CASSQDPGRYYGYTF.

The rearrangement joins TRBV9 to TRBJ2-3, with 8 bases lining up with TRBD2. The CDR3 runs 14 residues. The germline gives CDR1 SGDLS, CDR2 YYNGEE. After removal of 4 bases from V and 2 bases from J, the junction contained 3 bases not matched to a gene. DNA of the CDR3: TGTGCCAGCAGCAATAGCGGGACCACAGATACGCAGTATTTT. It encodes CASSNSGTTDTQYF.

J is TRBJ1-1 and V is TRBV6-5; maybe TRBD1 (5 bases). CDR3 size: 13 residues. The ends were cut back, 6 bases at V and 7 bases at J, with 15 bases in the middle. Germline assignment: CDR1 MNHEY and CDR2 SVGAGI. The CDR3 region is CASRIRPGGEAFF. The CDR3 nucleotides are TGTGCCAGCAGAATCCGTCCGGGGGGTGAAGCTTTCTTT.

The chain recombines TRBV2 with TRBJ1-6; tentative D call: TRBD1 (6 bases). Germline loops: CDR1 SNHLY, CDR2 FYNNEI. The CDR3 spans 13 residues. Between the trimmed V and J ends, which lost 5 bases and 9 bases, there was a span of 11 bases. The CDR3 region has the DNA TGTGCCAGCAGTACAGGGAAAGGTTCACCCCTCCACTTT. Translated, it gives CASSTGKGSPLHF.

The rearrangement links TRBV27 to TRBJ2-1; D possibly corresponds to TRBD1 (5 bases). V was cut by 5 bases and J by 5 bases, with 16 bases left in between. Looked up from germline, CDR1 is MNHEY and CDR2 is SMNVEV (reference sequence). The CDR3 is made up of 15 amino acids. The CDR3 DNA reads TGTGCCAGCAGTCCCCAGGGTCTTTGGAACAATGAGCAGTTCTTC. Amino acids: CASSPQGLWNNEQFF.

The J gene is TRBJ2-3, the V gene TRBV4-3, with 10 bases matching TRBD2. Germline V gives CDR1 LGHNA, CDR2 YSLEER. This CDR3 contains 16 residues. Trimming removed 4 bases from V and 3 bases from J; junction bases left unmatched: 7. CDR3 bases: TGCGCCAGCAGCCCCTATAGCGGGGGGCCTACAGATACGCAGTATTTT. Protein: CASSPYSGGPTDTQYF.

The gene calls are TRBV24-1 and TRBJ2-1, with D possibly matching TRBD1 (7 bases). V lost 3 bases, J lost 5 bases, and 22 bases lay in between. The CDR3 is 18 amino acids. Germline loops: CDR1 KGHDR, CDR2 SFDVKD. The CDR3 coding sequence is TGTGCCACCAGTGATCACCCCGGGGCAGGGGGGATTGACAATGAGCAGTTCTTC. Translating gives CATSDHPGAGGIDNEQFF.

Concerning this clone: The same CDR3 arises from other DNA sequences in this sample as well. The CDR3 nucleotides are TGTGCCAGCAGTGACGGGTTCCAAGAGACCCAGTACTTC. Translated: CASSDGFQETQYF. The rearrangement joins TRBV2 to TRBJ2-5; D is undetermined. Germline lookup yields CDR1 SNHLY and CDR2 FYNNEI. The CDR3 totals 13 residues. Deletions cut 3 bases from V and 1 base from J, with 6 bases between.

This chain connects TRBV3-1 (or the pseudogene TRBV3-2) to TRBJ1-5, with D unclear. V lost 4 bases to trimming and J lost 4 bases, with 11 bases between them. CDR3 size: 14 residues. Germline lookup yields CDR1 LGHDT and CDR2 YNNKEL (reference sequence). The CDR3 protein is CASSPTPPNQPQHF. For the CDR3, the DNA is TGTGCCAGCAGCCCTACTCCTCCGAATCAGCCCCAGCATTTT.

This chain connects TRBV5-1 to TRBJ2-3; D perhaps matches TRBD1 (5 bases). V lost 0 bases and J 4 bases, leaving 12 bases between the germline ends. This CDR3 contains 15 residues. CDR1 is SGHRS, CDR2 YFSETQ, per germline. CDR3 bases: TGCGCCAGCAGCTTGGTTGGGGCCCGGCCAGATACGCAGTATTTT. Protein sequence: CASSLVGARPDTQYF.

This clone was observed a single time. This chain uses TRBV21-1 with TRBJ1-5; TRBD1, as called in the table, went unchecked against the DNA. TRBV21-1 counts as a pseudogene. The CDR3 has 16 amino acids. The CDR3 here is CASSHDRGTRYQPQHF. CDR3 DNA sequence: TGTGCCAGCAGCCATGACAGGGGGACGCGGTATCAGCCCCAGCATTTT.

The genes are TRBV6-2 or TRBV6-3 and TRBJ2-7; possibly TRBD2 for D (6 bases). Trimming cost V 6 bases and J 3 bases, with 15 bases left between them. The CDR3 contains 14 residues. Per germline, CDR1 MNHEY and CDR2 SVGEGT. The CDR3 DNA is TGTGCCAGCAGCGAAACCGGGGGACTCTACGAGCAGTACTTC. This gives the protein CASSETGGLYEQYF.

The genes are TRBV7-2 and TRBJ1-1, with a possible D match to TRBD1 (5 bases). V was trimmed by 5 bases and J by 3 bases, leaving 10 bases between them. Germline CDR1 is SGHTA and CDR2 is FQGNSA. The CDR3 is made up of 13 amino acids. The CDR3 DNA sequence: TGTGCCAGCAGCCAGGGATTTCACACTGAAGCTTTCTTT. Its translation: CASSQGFHTEAFF. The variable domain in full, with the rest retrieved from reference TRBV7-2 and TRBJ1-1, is GAGVSQSPSNKVTEKGKDVELRCDPISGHTALYWYRQSLGQGLEFLIYFQGNSAPDKSGLPSDRFSAERTGGSVSTLTIQRTQQEDSAVYLCASSQGFHTEAFFGQGTRLTVV.

The CDR3 loop reads CASSPREGGTGNTIYF. CDR3 bases: TGTGCCAGCTCACCACGGGAAGGGGGCACTGGAAACACCATATATTTT. The rearrangement joins TRBV18 to TRBJ1-3, with TRBD1 matching over 7 bases. With V trimmed by 1 base and J by 2 bases, 5 bases remained unmatched. Germline lookup yields CDR1 KGHSH and CDR2 LQKENI. The CDR3 runs to 16 residues.

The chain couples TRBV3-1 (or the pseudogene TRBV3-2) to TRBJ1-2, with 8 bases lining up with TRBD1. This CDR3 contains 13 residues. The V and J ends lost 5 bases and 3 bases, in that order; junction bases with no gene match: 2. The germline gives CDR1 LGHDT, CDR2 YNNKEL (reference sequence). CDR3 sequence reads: CASSETGDYGYTF. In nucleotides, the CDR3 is TGTGCCAGCAGCGAGACAGGGGACTATGGCTACACCTTC.